The 20 T cell receptor beta chains below all came from one sample that was sequenced in a study of T cells in Graves' hyperthyroidism and ophthalmopathy (dated by TCRdb to the late 2010s). The library was made by multiplex PCR. The sequencer listed for this sample is Illumina HiSeq 2000. TCR beta CDR3 regions were amplified from RNA transcripts. The first round of RT-PCR for the TCR CDR3 was performed with the HTBI primer set and the Qiagen OneStep RT-PCR kit. The public sequencing data were trimmed at Q25 with fastp and processed into clonotypes with MiXCR by TCRdb, which kept only in-frame beta chains. Every CDR3 protein is listed once, alongside the most common genes and DNA of its rows. The sample has hundreds of thousands of distinct CDR3 sequences on record, roughly 14% of them singletons. The ten largest make up around 13% of the sample. Sequenced: blood. All receptors come from a man aged 18 to 30 with Graves' ophthalmopathy.

This clonotype was seen repeatedly, ten times or more. The J gene is TRBJ2-5, the V gene TRBV7-4, with D perhaps TRBD2 (5 bases). Germline V lookup: CDR1 SGHVT, CDR2 SQSDAQ. Trimming removed 3 bases from V and 12 bases from J, with 14 bases in between. This CDR3 spans 12 amino acids. The CDR3 bases are TGTGCCAGCAGCTTGGAAGCGGACCCAAAGTACTTC. It is translated as CASSLEADPKYF. Supplemented by reference TRBV7-4 and TRBJ2-5, the full variable domain reads GAGVSQSPRYKVAKRGRDVALRCDSISGHVTLYWYRQTLGQGSEVLTYSQSDAQRDKSGRPSGRFSAERPERSVSTLKIQRTEQGDSAVYLCASSLEADPKYFGPGTRLLVL.

J is TRBJ1-5 and V is TRBV27; TRBD1 matches at 8 bases. The V gene's germline CDR1 is MNHEY and CDR2 SMNVEV (reference sequence). The CDR3 totals 16 residues. J gave up 2 bases and V 4 bases, and 7 bases lay outside the gene matches. The DNA of the CDR3 is TGTGCCAGCAGTTCCCTGGACAGGGTTGGCAATCAGCCCCAGCATTTT. Its protein product is CASSSLDRVGNQPQHF.

This clonotype has ten or more counts. The chain joins TRBV7-2 to TRBJ2-4; 11 bases are shared with TRBD2. Germline loops: CDR1 SGHTA, CDR2 FQGNSA. The length of the CDR3 is 17 residues. The J segment lost 2 bases and the V segment lost 1 base, leaving 4 bases of the junction unmatched. Here the CDR3 reads CASSLGLAGGPKNIQYF. CDR3 DNA sequence: TGTGCCAGCAGCTTAGGTCTAGCGGGGGGACCCAAAAACATTCAGTACTTC.

This clonotype was seen at least ten times. The chain recombines TRBV20-1 with TRBJ2-7, with 10 bases that match TRBD1. Germline trimming cut 0 bases from V and 2 bases from J; bases unmatched to any gene: 4. Germline V gene data show CDR1 as DFQATT and CDR2 as SNEGSKA (reference sequence). This CDR3 region has 15 residues. In DNA form, the CDR3 reads TGCAGTGCTAGAGATCGGGGACAGGGGACCTACGAGCAGTACTTC. It codes for CSARDRGQGTYEQYF.

This clonotype was detected a few times. The chain combines TRBV6-1 with TRBJ2-7; TRBD1 matches 7 bases. In germline, CDR1 is MNHNS, CDR2 SASEGT. CDR3 length: 13 amino acids. After removal of 7 bases from V and 3 bases from J, the junction contained 6 bases not matched to a gene. CDR3 residues: CASNPGTDYEQYF. The CDR3 DNA reads as TGTGCCAGCAACCCCGGGACAGACTACGAGCAGTACTTC.

This clonotype has just a few counts. V and J are TRBV4-2 and TRBJ1-2; 7 bases align to TRBD1. Trimming cost V 0 bases and J 8 bases; bases outside gene matches: 6. Germline V gives CDR1 LGHNA, CDR2 YNFKEQ. This CDR3 has 14 residues. CDR3 DNA: TGTGCCAGCAGCCAAGATACGGCAGGGGGGGGCTACACCTTC. Its protein is CASSQDTAGGGYTF.

This clonotype was detected many times. The V gene is TRBV11-2, the J gene TRBJ2-7; TRBD2 agrees at 10 bases. The V gene's germline CDR1 is SGHAT and CDR2 FQNNGV. The CDR3 extends over 15 amino acids. The J segment lost 4 bases and the V segment lost 2 bases, leaving 5 bases of the junction unmatched. CDR3: CASSLLAGAAYEQYF. In nucleotides, the CDR3 is TGTGCCAGCAGCTTACTAGCGGGAGCAGCTTACGAGCAGTACTTC. Filled out from reference TRBV11-2 and TRBJ2-7, the complete variable domain reads EAGVAQSPRYKIIEKRQSVAFWCNPISGHATLYWYQQILGQGPKLLIQFQNNGVVDDSQLPKDRFSAERLKGVDSTLKIQPAKLEDSAVYLCASSLLAGAAYEQYFGPGTRLTVT.

The gene calls are TRBV4-1 and TRBJ2-1, with D perhaps TRBD1 (5 bases). V lost 2 bases to trimming and J lost 2 bases, with 16 bases between them. Germline loops: CDR1 MGHRA, CDR2 YSYEKL. This CDR3 is built from 17 residues. CDR3 amino acids: CASSQTSRQTAYNEQFF. The CDR3 bases are TGCGCCAGCAGCCAAACTTCCAGACAGACCGCCTACAATGAGCAGTTCTTC.

This clonotype occurred many times. This chain joins TRBV5-5 and TRBJ1-2, with TRBD1 matching 7 bases. This CDR3 comprises 14 residues. Germline V gene data show CDR1 as SGHKS and CDR2 as YYEKEE (reference sequence). Losses at the gene ends were 0 bases for V and 3 bases for J; bases not matched to a gene: 2. CDR3 loop: CASSLVGTDYGYTF. CDR3 nucleotides: TGTGCCAGCAGCTTGGTGGGGACAGACTATGGCTACACCTTC.

This clonotype was observed many times. The genes are TRBV10-3 and TRBJ2-7; 9 nucleotides line up with TRBD1. V lost 0 bases, J lost 0 bases, and 9 bases stayed unmatched. CDR3 length equals 18 residues. Germline V lookup: CDR1 ENHRY, CDR2 SYGVKD. In DNA form, the CDR3 reads TGTGCCATCAGTGAGTCACAGGGGGCCCCGTACCCCTCCTACGAGCAGTACTTC. It codes for CAISESQGAPYPSYEQYF.

Remarks on this clonotype: A much larger clone sits a single nucleotide away, making a read error possible. This rearrangement joins TRBV5-1 to TRBJ1-4, with D possibly being TRBD1 (6 bases). Germline CDR1 reads SGHRS; CDR2 reads YFSETQ. Trimming left V 6 bases short and J 3 bases short, with 12 bases between. The CDR3 contains 14 residues. The chain's CDR3 is CASNSDSSNEKLFF. The CDR3 coding sequence is TGCGCCAGCAACTCGGACAGCTCTAATGAAAAACTGTTTTTT. The full variable domain, completed using reference TRBV5-1 and TRBJ1-4, is KAGVTQTPRYLIKTRGQQVTLSCSPISGHRSVSWYQQTPGQGLQFLFEYFSETQRNKGNFPGRFSGRQFSNSRSEMNVSTLELGDSALYLCASNSDSSNEKLFFGSGTQLSVL.

This clonotype has ten or more counts. This sequence joins TRBV13 and TRBJ2-1; no definite D call. The CDR3 has 17 amino acids. Trimming took 1 base from V and 4 from J, leaving 17 bases between them. The V gene's germline CDR1 is PRHDT and CDR2 FYEKMQ (reference sequence). The CDR3 nucleotides read TGTGCCAGCAGCTTAGATGCGTCAGCCCTGGGGTACAATGAGCAGTTCTTC. Amino acids: CASSLDASALGYNEQFF.

This clonotype occurred a few times. The CDR3 reads CASGRGQGASYGYTF. The CDR3 DNA reads as TGTGCCAGCGGGAGAGGGCAGGGGGCGAGCTATGGCTACACCTTC. The J gene is TRBJ1-2, the V gene TRBV2, with 8 bases matching TRBD1. Looked up from germline, CDR1 is SNHLY and CDR2 is FYNNEI. V shed 8 bases, J shed 4 bases, and the junction held 12 bases outside the gene matches. CDR3 length: 15 amino acids.

This clonotype was observed at least ten times. V is TRBV12-3 or TRBV12-4 and J is TRBJ1-3; D unclear. V was shortened by 6 bases and J by 0 bases, with 6 bases between the two germline ends. The CDR3 totals 13 residues. CDR3 in amino acids: CASRPASGNTIYF. The CDR3 DNA follows: TGTGCCAGCAGGCCTGCCTCTGGAAACACCATATATTTT.

The rearrangement joins TRBV14 to TRBJ2-5; possibly TRBD1 or TRBD2 for D (6 bases each). The CDR3 has 14 amino acids. V was shortened by 5 bases and J by 5 bases, with 15 bases between the two germline ends. The germline V gene encodes CDR1 SGHDN and CDR2 FVKESK. Here the CDR3 DNA reads TGTGCCAGCAGCGGTCCAAGGGGGGTGGAGACCCAGTACTTC. Its protein product is CASSGPRGVETQYF.

This clonotype has ten or more counts. This sequence joins TRBV10-3 and TRBJ1-2; TRBD1 agrees at 7 bases. This CDR3 contains 13 residues. V gave up 7 bases and J gave up 3 bases; unmatched junction bases: 5. Per the germline V gene, CDR1 is ENHRY and CDR2 is SYGVKD. The CDR3 here is CAITRDRDYGYTF. CDR3 bases: TGTGCCATCACCCGCGACAGGGACTATGGCTACACCTTC.

The gene calls are TRBV6-1 and TRBJ2-3; TRBD2 matches 11 bases. The CDR3 is made up of 16 amino acids. CDR1 MNHNS and CDR2 SASEGT come from the germline V gene. Trimming took 5 bases from V and 5 from J; bases not matched to a gene: 9. The CDR3 spells CASSTRSGRAEDTQYF. The CDR3 DNA reads as TGTGCCAGCAGTACCCGTAGCGGGAGGGCCGAAGATACGCAGTATTTT.

The sample holds many counts of this clonotype. The chain has TRBV18 and TRBJ1-4; 10 bases agree with TRBD1. There are 14 residues in the CDR3. With V trimmed by 7 bases and J by 6 bases, 5 bases remained unmatched. Per the germline V gene, CDR1 is KGHSH and CDR2 is LQKENI. The CDR3, as DNA: TGTGCCAGCTTTCCCGGGACAGGGGATGAAAAACTGTTTTTT. This translates into CASFPGTGDEKLFF.

In its sample, this clonotype was seen many times. The chain has TRBV19 and TRBJ2-2; the D is unclear. This CDR3 region has 14 residues. Germline CDR1 LNHDA, CDR2 SQIVND (reference sequence). V was clipped by 3 bases and J by 2 bases, with 7 bases between them. CDR3 amino acids: CASSMAANTGELFF. The CDR3 DNA sequence: TGTGCCAGTAGTATGGCAGCTAACACCGGGGAGCTGTTTTTT.

This sequence joins TRBV30 and TRBJ1-6; D uncertain. The CDR3 is 13 residues long. Germline V gives CDR1 GTSNPN, CDR2 SVGIG (reference sequence). Deletions cut 0 bases from V and 10 bases from J, with 10 bases between. For the CDR3, the DNA is TGTGCCTGGAGTGTGCTCGAAGGGTCACCCCTCCACTTT. This translates into CAWSVLEGSPLHF.